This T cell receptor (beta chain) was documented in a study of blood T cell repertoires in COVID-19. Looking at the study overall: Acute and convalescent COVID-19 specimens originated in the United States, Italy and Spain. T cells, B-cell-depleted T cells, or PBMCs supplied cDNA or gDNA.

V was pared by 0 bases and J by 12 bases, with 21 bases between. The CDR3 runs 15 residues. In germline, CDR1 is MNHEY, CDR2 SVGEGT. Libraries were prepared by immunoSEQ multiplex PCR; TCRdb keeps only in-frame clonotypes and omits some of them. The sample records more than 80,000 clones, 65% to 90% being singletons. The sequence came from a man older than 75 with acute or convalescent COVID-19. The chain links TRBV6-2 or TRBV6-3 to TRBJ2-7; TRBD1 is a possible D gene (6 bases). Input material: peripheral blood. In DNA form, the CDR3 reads TGTGCCAGCAGTTACTCCTCAGGTGAGGGGGACCCGGCGTACTTC. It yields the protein CASSYSSGEGDPAYF.